This T cell receptor (beta chain) was sequenced for a study of T cells expressing NK-cell markers (dated by TCRdb to 2019 to 2021). Some background on the complete study: In sorted CD3+CD56+NKG2C+, CD3+CD56+NKG2C- and CD3+CD56-NKG2C+ T-cell subsets from eight or nine donors, TCR beta-chain repertoires were profiled. Among the eight sequenced donors, only one was HCMV-seronegative, while the other seven were HCMV-seropositive. Randomly selected healthy volunteers, three men and five women, were used as the eight sequenced donors. The libraries were sequenced on Illumina HiSeq 2000/2500, MiSeq or NextSeq, producing 2 x 150 bp reads. Summary of the overall study and its limitations: In a handful of donors, the dominant CD3+CD56+NKG2C+ clonotypes ranked among the top 10 CD8+ clonotypes, making up roughly 1.0-7.0% of CD8+ T cells. Whether the expanded NKG2C-expressing T cell clones were specific for HCMV antigens remained unclear. Those dominant clonotypes were again the most abundant among CD3+CD56-NKG2C+ cells in a handful of donors, at roughly 25-65%.

To determine HCMV serostatus, a commercial ELISA kit was used to detect HCMV-specific IgG in serum. Peripheral blood mononuclear cells were isolated from blood by Ficoll density gradient centrifugation. Of note for this clonotype: Its antigen is currently not known.

Sequenced using an Illumina HiSeq 2000. TCR beta cDNA libraries were made by 5'RACE template switching that added a universal primer site and unique molecular identifiers. Synthesis of cDNA was primed from the TCR beta constant segment and was followed by two consecutive PCR amplification steps. As for the authors' bioinformatics: MIGEC handled demultiplexing of the reads and grouping by UMI, while MiTCR was used to assemble and quantify clonotypes. To remove erroneous sequences, TCR cDNA sequences were retained only when supported by two or more reads. The tcR package was used for downstream repertoire analysis, and clonotypes were matched between fractions using CDR3 nucleotide sequence together with V segment. Antigen specificity was annotated against VDJdb with VDJmatch, allowing one amino acid substitution in CDR3. TCRdb reprocessed the reads and lists each CDR3 protein sequence as a single entry, with no DNA. TCRdb's processing, not the authors' own work, is the source of the V and J calls. This sample's table carries some 340,000 distinct CDR3 sequences. Clones ranked in the top ten supply under 6.5% of the sample.

Source material: blood T cells: a sorted CD56 or NKG2C T cell subset, CD4+ or CD8+ T cells, or bulk PBMC T cells (not recorded which). The source is a man between 18 and 69 years old in good health.

The CDR3 loop reads CAGAGNLGETQYF. The receptor chain draws on TRBV6-1 and TRBJ2-5; TCRdb names TRBD1, which stays unverified in the absence of DNA. The CDR3, cysteine through phenylalanine, is 13 amino acids long. The protein alone is recorded here. Based on the germline V gene, the CDR1 and CDR2 sequences are MNHNS and SASEGT.